This passage covers 18 T cell receptor beta chains from one sample sequenced in a study of T cells in Graves' hyperthyroidism and ophthalmopathy. The TCR beta CDR3 regions underwent amplification using RNA transcripts as the source. The study used the HTBI primer set for a first-round RT-PCR of the TCR CDR3. TCRdb reprocessed the multiplex PCR reads via MiXCR and lists one record per CDR3 protein. Found here are about 600,000 distinct CDR3 sequences, approximately 15% of them singletons; the top ten hold 7.1%. What was sequenced was blood. The receptors originated from a woman aged 18-35 years with Graves' ophthalmopathy.

The chain recombines TRBV15 with TRBJ2-2; TRBD2 matches at 12 bases. Trimming at V came to 5 bases and at J to 2 bases, leaving 9 bases not matched to a gene. Germline CDR1 and CDR2: LNHNV and YYDKDF (reference sequence). The length of the CDR3 is 18 residues. The chain's CDR3 is CATSGPGTSGLNTGELFF. In DNA form, the CDR3 reads TGTGCCACCAGCGGACCCGGGACTAGCGGGCTTAACACCGGGGAGCTGTTTTTT.

This clonotype was detected many times. Here the CDR3 DNA reads TGTGCCAGCAGCCAAGCGGGAGAAGGTACAGATACGCAGTATTTT. It specifies CASSQAGEGTDTQYF. The rearrangement uses TRBV3-1 and TRBJ2-3, with D perhaps TRBD2 (6 bases). The CDR3 contains 15 residues. Germline V gene data show CDR1 as LGHDT and CDR2 as YNNKEL (reference sequence). V gave up 1 base and J gave up 3 bases, with 11 bases separating them.

The table lists this clonotype with a few counts. The rearrangement joins TRBV7-9 to TRBJ2-1; 8 bases line up with TRBD2. CDR1 and CDR2 (germline): SEHNR, FQNEAQ (reference sequence). This CDR3 is built from 16 residues. The V gene end was trimmed by 4 bases and the J gene end by 0 bases; junction bases not matched to a gene: 5. Here the CDR3 reads CASSSASGPSYNEQFF. Written as DNA, the CDR3 is TGTGCCAGCAGCTCCGCTAGCGGGCCCTCCTACAATGAGCAGTTCTTC.

The table lists this clonotype with a few counts. V gene TRBV29-1 combines with J gene TRBJ2-5; D gene ambiguous. Germline V gene lookup returns CDR1 SQVTM and CDR2 ANQGSEA. Trimming removed 1 base from V and 3 bases from J, with 6 bases in between. CDR3 length: 12 amino acids. The DNA for the CDR3 is TGCAGCGTTGAAGGTTTCGAAGAGACCCAGTACTTC. Translation gives CSVEGFEETQYF.

This clonotype was recorded at least ten times. This chain joins TRBV28 and TRBJ2-3, with unresolved D. V shed 2 bases and J shed 2 bases, with 17 bases lying between them. This CDR3 contains 17 residues. Germline V gives CDR1 MDHEN, CDR2 SYDVKM. In DNA form, the CDR3 reads TGTGCCAGCAGTTTACAACGACACTCCTCATCCACAGATACGCAGTATTTT. Translation: CASSLQRHSSSTDTQYF.

This chain connects TRBV28 to TRBJ2-7; the match to TRBD1 covers 7 bases. The CDR3 consists of 11 residues. The V gene end was trimmed by 6 bases and the J gene end by 8 bases; junction bases not matched to a gene: 4. CDR1 and CDR2 from the germline V gene are MDHEN and SYDVKM. CDR3 nucleotide sequence: TGTGCCAGCAGCGGGACAGACCAGCAGTACTTC. It is translated as CASSGTDQQYF.

Comments on this clonotype: Just one base apart from a much larger clone, this may be a read error. This sequence joins TRBV7-2 and TRBJ1-1; the D gene is possibly TRBD1 (6 bases). The CDR3 runs 11 residues. Germline CDR1 is SGHTA and CDR2 is FQGNSA. The CDR3 reads CSSSSGTKAFF. The DNA for the CDR3 is TGTTCCAGCAGTTCCGGGACAAAAGCTTTCTTT. Together with reference TRBV7-2 and TRBJ1-1, the CDR3 gives the full variable domain: GAGVSQSPSNKVTEKGKDVELRCDPISGHTALYWYRQSLGQGLEFLIYFQGNSAPDKSGLPSDRFSAERTGGSVSTLTIQRTQQEDSAVYLCSSSSGTKAFFGQGTRLTVV.

This clonotype was seen a handful of times. The chain couples TRBV10-3 to TRBJ2-1; D remains ambiguous. This CDR3 contains 13 residues. Germline V lookup: CDR1 ENHRY, CDR2 SYGVKD. The ends were cut back, 3 bases at V and 5 bases at J, with 8 bases in the middle. The CDR3 nucleotides are TGTGCCATCAGTGAATCTGGGAACAATGAGCAGTTCTTC. Its protein product is CAISESGNNEQFF.

This clonotype has a count of ten or more. The rearrangement joins TRBV5-1 to TRBJ2-1, with D maybe TRBD1 (5 bases). The length of the CDR3 is 15 residues. Germline CDR1 is SGHRS and CDR2 is YFSETQ. V was pared by 0 bases and J by 7 bases, with 14 bases between. The CDR3 DNA reads TGCGCCAGCAGCTTGGAAGGGGCTTCCTGGAATGAGCAGTTCTTC. The encoded protein is CASSLEGASWNEQFF.

This clonotype has only a few counts. This chain links TRBV10-3 with TRBJ2-1; 11 bases map to TRBD2. V gave up 0 bases and J gave up 2 bases; unmatched junction bases: 3. The germline V gene encodes CDR1 ENHRY and CDR2 SYGVKD. The CDR3 is 17 amino acids. The chain's CDR3 is CAISESQTSGTYNEQFF. CDR3 bases: TGTGCCATCAGTGAGTCCCAGACTAGCGGGACCTACAATGAGCAGTTCTTC.

The gene calls are TRBV7-2 and TRBJ2-7; D is unclear. The V end was cut by 9 bases, the J end by 0 bases, with 12 bases between. The CDR3 is made up of 13 amino acids. Looked up from germline, CDR1 is SGHTA and CDR2 is FQGNSA. CDR3 loop: CASSITASYEQYF. The DNA for the CDR3 is TGTGCCAGTAGTATCACAGCCTCCTACGAGCAGTACTTC.

The genes are TRBV27 and TRBJ2-7; 12 bases map to TRBD2. Germline V gene lookup returns CDR1 MNHEY and CDR2 SMNVEV (reference sequence). V was pared by 7 bases and J by 2 bases, with 12 bases of the junction left unmatched. The CDR3 is 17 amino acids. The CDR3 protein is CASKVPLAGGPPYEQYF. In DNA, the CDR3 is TGTGCCAGCAAGGTCCCTCTAGCGGGAGGGCCCCCCTACGAGCAGTACTTC.

The chain combines TRBV19 with TRBJ2-7; possibly TRBD1 for D (5 bases). There are 13 residues in the CDR3. The germline V gene encodes CDR1 LNHDA and CDR2 SQIVND (reference sequence). V lost 0 bases and J 9 bases, leaving 12 bases between the germline ends. This chain's CDR3 is CASSIDLTAMQYF. CDR3 bases: TGTGCCAGTAGTATAGATCTGACAGCCATGCAGTACTTC.

There are many counts of this clonotype. The chain joins TRBV20-1 to TRBJ1-1, with TRBD1 identical over 12 bases. V shed 6 bases, J shed 4 bases, and the junction held 18 bases outside the gene matches. The germline gives CDR1 DFQATT, CDR2 SNEGSKA (reference sequence). The CDR3 runs 18 residues. CDR3: CSAQASSGTGGGGTEAFF. CDR3 sequence (DNA): TGCAGTGCCCAAGCCTCTTCCGGGACAGGGGGCGGTGGCACTGAAGCTTTCTTT.

This clonotype was detected ten times or more. The chain carries TRBV2 and TRBJ1-1; D might be TRBD1 (6 bases). Germline V gene sequence: CDR1 SNHLY, CDR2 FYNNEI. Trimming pared 9 bases from V and 3 bases from J, leaving 17 bases between. This CDR3 has 14 residues. CDR3 bases: TGTGCCAGTACCGGTGGGGGCGCGTACACTGAAGCTTTCTTT. This sequence encodes CASTGGGAYTEAFF. The full variable domain, with the rest looked up from reference TRBV2 and TRBJ1-1, is EPEVTQTPSHQVTQMGQEVILRCVPISNHLYFYWYRQILGQKVEFLVSFYNNEISEKSEIFDDQFSVERPDGSNFTLKIRSTKLEDSAMYFCASTGGGAYTEAFFGQGTRLTVV.

In this sample, this clonotype turned up many times. This chain connects TRBV12-3 or TRBV12-4 to TRBJ1-3; TRBD1 aligns across 7 bases. V lost 7 bases, J lost 1 base, and 4 bases stayed unmatched. The CDR3 loop spans 14 amino acids. As DNA, the CDR3 is TGTGCCAGCAACCCGACAGGGTCTGGAAACACCATATATTTT. The encoded protein is CASNPTGSGNTIYF.

This clonotype was recorded many times. The chain recombines TRBV12-5 with TRBJ1-1, with D perhaps TRBD1 (5 bases). Germline V gene data show CDR1 as LGHNT and CDR2 as FRNRAP. Trimming took off 0 bases at V and 10 bases at J, with 15 bases between the two ends. The CDR3 covers 14 residues. CDR3 amino acids: CASGLVQRQSSAFF. DNA for the CDR3: TGTGCTAGTGGTTTGGTACAACGACAGTCATCAGCTTTCTTT.

The chain is built from TRBV7-2 and TRBJ2-5, with TRBD2 matching 12 bases. Germline V gene sequence: CDR1 SGHTA, CDR2 FQGNSA. The CDR3 totals 18 residues. V gave up 5 bases and J gave up 5 bases; unmatched junction bases: 15. The CDR3 loop is CASSRGLAGGSLKETQYF. CDR3 nucleotide sequence: TGTGCCAGCAGCCGTGGGCTAGCGGGAGGGTCCTTGAAGGAGACCCAGTACTTC.